The T cell receptor beta chain described here comes from a study of T cells after posttransplantation cyclophosphamide (dated by TCRdb to the mid-2010s). Notes on the research overall: The study tracked T cell repertoire reconstitution by TRB sequencing after myeloablative bone marrow transplantation using posttransplantation cyclophosphamide as GVHD prophylaxis. Antigen receptor sequencing was done on samples from about 38 PTCy-treated patients and from 15 to 20 related bone marrow donors of those patients. Blood from every one of the 34 PTCy patients who had 1-year posttransplant specimens underwent TRB sequencing. In 3 patients, TRB sequencing was also performed on up to about 3 more blood samples taken 2 to 5.2 years after transplant, and in 4 patients, pretransplant blood was also TRB-sequenced. Because TRA and TRB clonality were tightly correlated in nine or ten samples, subsequent TCR analyses were focused on TRB only. Public TRB sequences were compared against a database of over 3,600 sequences linked to responses to pathogens, tumor antigens, self-antigens and alloantigens. The full study reports these points: Donor-recipient similarity was low at 1-2 months but increased during the first year, and donor CD8+ memory clones often dominated later blood repertoires. Across a few dozen patients, TRB clonality was highly associated with recipient CMV seropositivity and CMV reactivation, and diversity in PTCy patients was similar to diversity in CNI/methotrexate controls. The TRB repertoires of T cells infiltrating skin or GI tract showed only limited overlap with the TRB repertoires of T cells in blood.

Genomic DNA was the input for TRB sequencing, which was run either with the immunoSEQ assay at survey resolution or with the hsTCRB kit. The original pipeline was this. The immunoSEQ software was used for initial read processing, and the LymphoSeq R package was used for repertoire analyses. Clonality was computed as 1 minus normalized Shannon entropy, and a Gini coefficient was also calculated for each TRB dataset. To infer phenotypes in unsorted samples, TRB sequences from sorted subsets of the recipient or donor were mapped onto unsorted samples from the same recipient. TCRdb took this table from immuneACCESS and kept in-frame rearrangements with V and J called. Such tables lack part of the clones; where checked against another copy, unresolved V genes explain under half of the gap, and the rest is unexplained. For V, J and clone size, that table is used; D and trimming come from the DNA. The sample has roughly 32,000 clones on record, with no singletons. Approximately 4.3% of the sample is taken by the ten largest.

Peripheral blood samples were provided by related bone marrow donors on the day of marrow donation. Mononuclear cells from peripheral blood and bone marrow were separated by Ficoll-Hypaque density centrifugation and then cryopreserved. This clone has ten or more counts. It has no known antigen specificity. Qualities for individual bases were not recorded, and no much larger clone is one base off. V loses 3 bases of germline sequence and J loses 0 bases, and the interval between the two ends is 8 bases. Reading the germline V gene gives CDR1 SGHTA and CDR2 FQGNSA. The CDR3 contains 15 residues, cysteine and phenylalanine counted. CDR3 DNA is the only sequence kept; it has 45 bases, read in frame from the first base.

Recombination joined TRBV7-2 with TRBJ1-4; the D gene cannot be named for sure. The receptor was derived from a woman aged 25-40 years in good health and a related stem cell transplant donor. Sequencing was done on a sample of PBMCs. The sequence in DNA is TGTGCCAGCAGCTTCGGGGATGCAACTAATGAAAAACTGTTTTTT. This sequence encodes CASSFGDATNEKLFF.